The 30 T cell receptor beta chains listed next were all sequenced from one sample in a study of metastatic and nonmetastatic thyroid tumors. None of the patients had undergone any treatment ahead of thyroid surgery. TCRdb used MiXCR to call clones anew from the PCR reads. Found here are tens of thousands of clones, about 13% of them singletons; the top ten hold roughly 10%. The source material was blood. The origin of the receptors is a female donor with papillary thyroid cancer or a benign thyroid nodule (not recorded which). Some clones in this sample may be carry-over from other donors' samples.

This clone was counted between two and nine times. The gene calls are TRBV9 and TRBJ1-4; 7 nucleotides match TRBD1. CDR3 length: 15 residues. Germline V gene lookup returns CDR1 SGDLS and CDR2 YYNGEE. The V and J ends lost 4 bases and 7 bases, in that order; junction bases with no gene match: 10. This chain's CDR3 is CASSPRAGGSEKLFF. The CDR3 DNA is TGTGCCAGCAGCCCACGGGCAGGGGGAAGTGAAAAACTGTTTTTT. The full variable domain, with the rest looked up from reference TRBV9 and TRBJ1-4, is DSGVTQTPKHLITATGQRVTLRCSPRSGDLSVYWYQQSLDQGLQFLIQYYNGEERAKGNILERFSAQQFPDLHSELNLSSLELGDSALYFCASSPRAGGSEKLFFGSGTQLSVL.

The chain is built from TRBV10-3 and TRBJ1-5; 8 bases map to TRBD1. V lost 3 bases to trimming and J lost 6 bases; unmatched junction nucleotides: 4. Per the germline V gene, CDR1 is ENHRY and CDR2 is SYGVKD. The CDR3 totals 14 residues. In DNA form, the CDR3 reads TGTGCCATCAGTGACCGACAGGGGCGTCAGCCCCAGCATTTT. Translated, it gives CAISDRQGRQPQHF.

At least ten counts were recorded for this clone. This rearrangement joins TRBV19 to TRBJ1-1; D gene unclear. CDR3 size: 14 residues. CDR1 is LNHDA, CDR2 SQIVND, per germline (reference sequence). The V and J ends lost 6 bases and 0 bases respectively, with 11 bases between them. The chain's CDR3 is CASSPTALNTEAFF. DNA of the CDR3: TGTGCCAGTAGCCCTACGGCCCTGAACACTGAAGCTTTCTTT.

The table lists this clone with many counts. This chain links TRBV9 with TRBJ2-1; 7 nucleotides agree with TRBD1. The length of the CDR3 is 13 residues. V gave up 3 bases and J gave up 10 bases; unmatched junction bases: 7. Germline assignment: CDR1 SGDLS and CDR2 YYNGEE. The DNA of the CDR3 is TGTGCCAGCAGCGCACCACCGGGACAGGAGCAGTTCTTC. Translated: CASSAPPGQEQFF.

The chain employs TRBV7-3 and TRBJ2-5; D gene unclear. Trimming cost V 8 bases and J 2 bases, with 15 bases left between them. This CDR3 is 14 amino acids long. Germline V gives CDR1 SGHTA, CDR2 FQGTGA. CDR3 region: CASAKIRSQETQYF. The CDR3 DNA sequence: TGTGCCAGCGCGAAGATCCGGTCTCAAGAGACCCAGTACTTC.

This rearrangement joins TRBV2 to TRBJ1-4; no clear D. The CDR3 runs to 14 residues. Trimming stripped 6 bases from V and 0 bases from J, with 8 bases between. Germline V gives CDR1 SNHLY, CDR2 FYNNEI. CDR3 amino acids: CASRLEATNEKLFF. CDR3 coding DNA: TGTGCCAGCAGGTTGGAAGCAACTAATGAAAAACTGTTTTTT.

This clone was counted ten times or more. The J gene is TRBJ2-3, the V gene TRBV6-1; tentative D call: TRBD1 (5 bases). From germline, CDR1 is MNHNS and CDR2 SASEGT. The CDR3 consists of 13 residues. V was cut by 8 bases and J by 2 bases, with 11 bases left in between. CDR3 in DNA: TGTGCCAGCGGCCTGGGGCACACAGATACGCAGTATTTT. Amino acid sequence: CASGLGHTDTQYF.

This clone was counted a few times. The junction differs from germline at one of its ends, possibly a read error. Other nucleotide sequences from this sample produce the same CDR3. The CDR3 region is CASSLVPHGYTF. In DNA, the CDR3 is TGTGCCAGCAGCTTAGTACCCCATGGATACACCTTC. The chain employs TRBV7-2 and TRBJ1-2; D uncertain. CDR3 length: 12 amino acids. Germline CDR1 and CDR2: SGHTA and FQGNSA.

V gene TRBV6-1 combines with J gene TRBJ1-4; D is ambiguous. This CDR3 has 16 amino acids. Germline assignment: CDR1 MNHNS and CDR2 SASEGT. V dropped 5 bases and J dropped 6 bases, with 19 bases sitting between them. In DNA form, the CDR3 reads TGTGCCAGCAGTCTCCCCTACATTGGGCCGGATGAAAAACTGTTTTTT. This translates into CASSLPYIGPDEKLFF.

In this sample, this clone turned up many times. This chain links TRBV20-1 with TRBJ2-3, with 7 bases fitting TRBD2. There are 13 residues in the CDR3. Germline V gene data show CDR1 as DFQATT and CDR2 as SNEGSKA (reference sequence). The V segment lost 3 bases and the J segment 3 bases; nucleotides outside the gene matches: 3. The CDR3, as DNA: TGCAGTGCTAGCCCTAGCGGTACAGATACGCAGTATTTT. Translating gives CSASPSGTDTQYF.

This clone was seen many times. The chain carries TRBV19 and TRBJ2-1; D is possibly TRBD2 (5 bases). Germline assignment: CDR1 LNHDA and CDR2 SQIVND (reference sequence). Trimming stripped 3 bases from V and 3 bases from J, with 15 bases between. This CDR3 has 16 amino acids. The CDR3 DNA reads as TGTGCCAGTAGTATTTCGAGCGGAAACAACTACAATGAGCAGTTCTTC. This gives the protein CASSISSGNNYNEQFF.

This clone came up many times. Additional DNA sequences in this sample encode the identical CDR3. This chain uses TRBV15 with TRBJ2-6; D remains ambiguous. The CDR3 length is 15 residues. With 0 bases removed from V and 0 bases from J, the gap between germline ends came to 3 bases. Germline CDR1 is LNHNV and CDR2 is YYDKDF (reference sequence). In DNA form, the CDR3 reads TGTGCCACCAGCAGAGATTACTCTGGGGCCAACGTCCTGACTTTC. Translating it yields CATSRDYSGANVLTF.

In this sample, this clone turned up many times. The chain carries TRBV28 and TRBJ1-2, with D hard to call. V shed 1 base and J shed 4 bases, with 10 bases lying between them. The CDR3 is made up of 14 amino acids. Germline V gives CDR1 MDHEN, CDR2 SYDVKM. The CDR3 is CASSLSLGSYGYTF. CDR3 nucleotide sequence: TGTGCCAGCAGTTTATCCCTGGGGAGCTATGGCTACACCTTC.

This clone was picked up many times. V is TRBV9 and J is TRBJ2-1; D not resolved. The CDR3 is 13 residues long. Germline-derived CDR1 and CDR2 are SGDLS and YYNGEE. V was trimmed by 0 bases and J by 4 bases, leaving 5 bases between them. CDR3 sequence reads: CASSVALYNEQFF. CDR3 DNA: TGTGCCAGCAGCGTAGCCCTGTACAATGAGCAGTTCTTC.

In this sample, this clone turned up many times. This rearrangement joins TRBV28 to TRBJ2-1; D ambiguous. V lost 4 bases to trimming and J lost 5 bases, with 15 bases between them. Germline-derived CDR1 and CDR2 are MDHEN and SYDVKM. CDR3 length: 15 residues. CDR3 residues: CASSSVDAPNNEQFF. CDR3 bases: TGTGCCAGCAGTTCCGTGGACGCTCCTAACAATGAGCAGTTCTTC.

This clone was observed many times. This chain's CDR3 is CASRGLAGGRTYEQYF. CDR3 nucleotide sequence: TGTGCCAGCAGGGGACTAGCGGGAGGGCGGACCTACGAGCAGTACTTC. The rearrangement uses TRBV2 and TRBJ2-7, with TRBD2 matching 16 bases. V shed 6 bases, J shed 2 bases, and the junction held 4 bases outside the gene matches. The CDR3 covers 16 residues. Germline-derived CDR1 and CDR2 are SNHLY and FYNNEI.

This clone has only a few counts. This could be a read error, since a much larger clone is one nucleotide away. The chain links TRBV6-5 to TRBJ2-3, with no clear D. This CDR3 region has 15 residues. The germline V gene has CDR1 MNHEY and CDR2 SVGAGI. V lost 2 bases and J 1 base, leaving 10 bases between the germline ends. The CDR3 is CASSYVSGGTDTQYF. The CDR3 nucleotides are TGTGCCAGCAGTTACGTGTCCGGCGGCACAGATACGCAGTATTTT.

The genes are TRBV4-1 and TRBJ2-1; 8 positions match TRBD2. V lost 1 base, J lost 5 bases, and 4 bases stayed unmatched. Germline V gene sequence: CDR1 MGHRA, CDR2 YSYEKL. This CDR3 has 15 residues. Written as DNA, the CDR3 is TGCGCCAGCAGCCAAGCGGGAGGGCCGCACAATGAGCAGTTCTTC. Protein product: CASSQAGGPHNEQFF.

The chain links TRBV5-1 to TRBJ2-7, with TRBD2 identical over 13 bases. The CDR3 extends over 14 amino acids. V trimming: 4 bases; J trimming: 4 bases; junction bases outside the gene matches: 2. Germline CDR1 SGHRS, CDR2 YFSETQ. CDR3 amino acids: CASSKGLAGYEQYF. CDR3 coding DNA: TGCGCCAGCAGCAAGGGACTAGCGGGGTACGAGCAGTACTTC. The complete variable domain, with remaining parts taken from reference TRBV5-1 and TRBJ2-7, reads KAGVTQTPRYLIKTRGQQVTLSCSPISGHRSVSWYQQTPGQGLQFLFEYFSETQRNKGNFPGRFSGRQFSNSRSEMNVSTLELGDSALYLCASSKGLAGYEQYFGPGTRLTVT.

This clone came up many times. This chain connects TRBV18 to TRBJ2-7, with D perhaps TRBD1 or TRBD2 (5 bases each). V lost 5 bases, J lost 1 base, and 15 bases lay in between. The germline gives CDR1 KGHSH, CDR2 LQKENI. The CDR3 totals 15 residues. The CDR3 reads CASSSIGTPSYEQYF. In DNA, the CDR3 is TGTGCCAGCTCATCGATAGGGACGCCGTCCTACGAGCAGTACTTC.

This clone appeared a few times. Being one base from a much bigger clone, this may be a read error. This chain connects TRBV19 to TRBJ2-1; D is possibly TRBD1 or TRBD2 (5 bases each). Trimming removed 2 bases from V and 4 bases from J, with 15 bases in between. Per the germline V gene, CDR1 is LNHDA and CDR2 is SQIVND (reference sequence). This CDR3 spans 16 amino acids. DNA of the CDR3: TGTGCCAGTAGTATATACCCCCGGGACCCTTACAATGAGCAGTTCTTC. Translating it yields CASSIYPRDPYNEQFF.

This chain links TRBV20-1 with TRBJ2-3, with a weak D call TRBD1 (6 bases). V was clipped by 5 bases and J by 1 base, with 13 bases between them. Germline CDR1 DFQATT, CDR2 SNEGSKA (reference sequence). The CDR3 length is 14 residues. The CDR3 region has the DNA TGCAGTGCTGACCCCCCAGGGGGCACAGATACGCAGTATTTT. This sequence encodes CSADPPGGTDTQYF.

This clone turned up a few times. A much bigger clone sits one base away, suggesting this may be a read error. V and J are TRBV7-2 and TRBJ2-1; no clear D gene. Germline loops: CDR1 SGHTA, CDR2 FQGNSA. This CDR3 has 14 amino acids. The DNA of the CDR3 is TGTGCCAGCAGCAGGGTTCAGGCCTACAATGGGCAGTTCTTC. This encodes CASSRVQAYNGQFF. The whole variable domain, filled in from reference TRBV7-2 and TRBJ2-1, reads GAGVSQSPSNKVTEKGKDVELRCDPISGHTALYWYRQSLGQGLEFLIYFQGNSAPDKSGLPSDRFSAERTGGSVSTLTIQRTQQEDSAVYLCASSRVQAYNGQFFGPGTRLTVL.

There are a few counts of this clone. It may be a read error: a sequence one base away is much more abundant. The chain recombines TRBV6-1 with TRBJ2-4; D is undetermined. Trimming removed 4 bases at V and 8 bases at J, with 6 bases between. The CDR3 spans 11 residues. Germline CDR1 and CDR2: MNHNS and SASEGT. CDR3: CASSVGYIQYF. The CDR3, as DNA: TGTGCCAGCAGTGTGGGGTACATTCAGTACTTC.

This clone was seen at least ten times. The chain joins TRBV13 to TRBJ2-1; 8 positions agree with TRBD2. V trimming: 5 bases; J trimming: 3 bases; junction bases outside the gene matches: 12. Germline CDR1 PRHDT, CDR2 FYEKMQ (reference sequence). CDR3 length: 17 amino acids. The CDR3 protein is CASSRYGREGRYNEQFF. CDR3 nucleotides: TGTGCCAGCAGCCGTTATGGACGGGAGGGCCGCTACAATGAGCAGTTCTTC. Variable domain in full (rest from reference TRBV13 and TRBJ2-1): AAGVIQSPRHLIKEKRETATLKCYPIPRHDTVYWYQQGPGQDPQFLISFYEKMQSDKGSIPDRFSAQQFSDYHSELNMSSLELGDSALYFCASSRYGREGRYNEQFFGPGTRLTVL.

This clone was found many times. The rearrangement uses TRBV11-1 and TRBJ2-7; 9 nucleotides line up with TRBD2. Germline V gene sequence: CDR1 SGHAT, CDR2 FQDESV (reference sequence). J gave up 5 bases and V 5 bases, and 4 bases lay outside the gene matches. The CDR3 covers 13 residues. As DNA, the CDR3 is TGTGCCAGCAGCCCGCGGGGGGGTGACGAGCAGTACTTC. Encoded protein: CASSPRGGDEQYF.

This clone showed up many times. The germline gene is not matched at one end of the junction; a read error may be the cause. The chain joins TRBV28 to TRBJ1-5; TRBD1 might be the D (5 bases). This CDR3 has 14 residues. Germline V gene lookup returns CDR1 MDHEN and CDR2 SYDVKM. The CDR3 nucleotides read TGTGCCACCAGTGGGGGAATACGCAATCAGCCCCAGCATTTT. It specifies CATSGGIRNQPQHF.

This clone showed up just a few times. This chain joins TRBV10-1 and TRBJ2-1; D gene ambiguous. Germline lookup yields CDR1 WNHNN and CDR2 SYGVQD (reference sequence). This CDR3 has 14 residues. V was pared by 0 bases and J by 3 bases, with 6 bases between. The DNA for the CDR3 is TGCGCCAGCAGTGAGTCGGTAGACTACAATGAGCAGTTCTTC. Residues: CASSESVDYNEQFF.

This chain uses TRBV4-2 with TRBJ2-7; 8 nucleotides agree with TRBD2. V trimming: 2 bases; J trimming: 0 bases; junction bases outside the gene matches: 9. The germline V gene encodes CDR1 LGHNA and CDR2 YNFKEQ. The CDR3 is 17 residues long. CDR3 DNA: TGTGCCAGCAGCCAACGGAACATGGGACTAGTCTCCTACGAGCAGTACTTC. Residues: CASSQRNMGLVSYEQYF.

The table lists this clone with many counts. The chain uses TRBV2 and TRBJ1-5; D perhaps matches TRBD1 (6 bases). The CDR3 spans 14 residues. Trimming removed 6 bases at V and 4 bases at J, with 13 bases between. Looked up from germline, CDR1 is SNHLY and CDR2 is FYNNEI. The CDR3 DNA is TGTGCCAGCAGGGACAGAGGGGATAATCAGCCCCAGCATTTT. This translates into CASRDRGDNQPQHF.